A selection of T cell receptor beta chains follows, all from one sample in a study of OX40 agonist ivuxolimab in advanced cancers. Clones were sequenced by immunoSEQ multiplex PCR, and TCRdb holds only the in-frame ones, with some missing. This table holds 70,000 to 85,000 clones, 94% found once. This material consisted of CD4+ or CD8+ T cells sorted from blood, taken in a trial of the OX40 agonist ivuxolimab. The receptors originated from an adult with an advanced solid tumor such as melanoma, head and neck, liver or kidney cancer. Each CDR3 is given without its conserved first and last residue. A D gene is named only where the DNA matches it firmly. Size tells how often a clone was seen (once, few, many) or the class of an expanded clone, and some rows leave it out.

cdr3_aa v_call d_call clone_size j_call
APHTGTGTHLAKNIQY TRBV11-3 TRBD1 once TRBJ2-4
ASSYSSYNEQF TRBV6-6 . . TRBJ2-1
ASSHGAGGYNEQF TRBV4-2 TRBD2 . TRBJ2-1
ASSFQPTGELF TRBV27 . . TRBJ2-2
ASSPWEGATEAF TRBV9 TRBD1 . TRBJ1-1
ASRRTLSPSDEQF TRBV28 . . TRBJ2-1
ASSVGWREEETQY TRBV9 TRBD2 . TRBJ2-5
ASSVTSGRERDTQY TRBV5-5 TRBD2 . TRBJ2-3
ASSVARTSGDNEQF TRBV9 TRBD2 . TRBJ2-1
ASSKTSGNYEQY TRBV9 TRBD2 . TRBJ2-7
ASSDGGSGQYIEQF TRBV9 . . TRBJ2-1
ASSMYGGEYEQY TRBV5-1 . . TRBJ2-7
ASSYTGRNTGELF TRBV6-5 . . TRBJ2-2
ASSQQRDIWVKDTQY TRBV14 . . TRBJ2-3
ASSYRGTYEQY TRBV6-5 . . TRBJ2-7
ASSLYINYGYT TRBV28 . . TRBJ1-2
ASSDWDDGYGYT TRBV25-1 . . TRBJ1-2
ASSGWDTGNQPQH TRBV6-5 . . TRBJ1-5
ASNPSGTTYNEQF TRBV9 . . TRBJ2-1
ASSLKLAGDQEQF TRBV5-6 TRBD2 . TRBJ2-1
ASSIAHYGDYEQY TRBV19 . . TRBJ2-7
ASSPRGGNEQF TRBV27 . . TRBJ2-1
ATSRVLGGNQPQH TRBV15 . . TRBJ1-5
ASSPTRNSNQPQH TRBV5-5 . . TRBJ1-5
ASSEFLRDRGNGGGNTGELF TRBV10-1 TRBD1 . TRBJ2-2
ASSESGLADYTGELF TRBV2 TRBD2 . TRBJ2-2
ASSQNSWVLEGDTQY TRBV4-3 . . TRBJ2-3
ASSQGKGNQPQH TRBV10-2 . few TRBJ1-5
ASSLSMGEQY TRBV7-9 . . TRBJ2-7
ASSTDRGFFEKLF TRBV5-8 TRBD1 once TRBJ1-4
ASSLFGGVSYEQY TRBV5-8 . . TRBJ2-7
ASSDSLGLLKTYEQY TRBV6-1 . . TRBJ2-7
ASRRDRDYLLEQF TRBV6-5 TRBD2 . TRBJ2-1
ASSLAPTGTGGYT TRBV27 TRBD1 . TRBJ1-2
ASSYVSTEAF TRBV2 . . TRBJ1-1
ASSPGLLNEQF TRBV5-4 . . TRBJ2-1
ASSLRQVSQETQY TRBV2 . . TRBJ2-5
ASSIGTTYEQY TRBV19 TRBD2 . TRBJ2-7
ASSYAGGTTEAF TRBV6-5 TRBD1 . TRBJ1-1
ASSMDWGYNEQF TRBV19 . . TRBJ2-1